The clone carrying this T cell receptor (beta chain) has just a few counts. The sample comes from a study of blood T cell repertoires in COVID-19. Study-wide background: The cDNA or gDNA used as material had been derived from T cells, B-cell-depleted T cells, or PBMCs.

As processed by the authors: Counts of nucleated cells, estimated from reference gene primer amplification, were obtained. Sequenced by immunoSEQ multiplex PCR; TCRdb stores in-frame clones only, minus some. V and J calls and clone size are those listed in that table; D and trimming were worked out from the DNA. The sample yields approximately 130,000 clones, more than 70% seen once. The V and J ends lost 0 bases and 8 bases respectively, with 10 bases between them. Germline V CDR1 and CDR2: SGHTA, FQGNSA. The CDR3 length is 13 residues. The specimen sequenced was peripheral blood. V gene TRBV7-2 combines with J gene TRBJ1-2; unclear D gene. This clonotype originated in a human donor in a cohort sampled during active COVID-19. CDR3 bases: TGTGCCAGCAGCTTAGCCGGGTTTAGCGGCTACACCTTC. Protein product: CASSLAGFSGYTF.